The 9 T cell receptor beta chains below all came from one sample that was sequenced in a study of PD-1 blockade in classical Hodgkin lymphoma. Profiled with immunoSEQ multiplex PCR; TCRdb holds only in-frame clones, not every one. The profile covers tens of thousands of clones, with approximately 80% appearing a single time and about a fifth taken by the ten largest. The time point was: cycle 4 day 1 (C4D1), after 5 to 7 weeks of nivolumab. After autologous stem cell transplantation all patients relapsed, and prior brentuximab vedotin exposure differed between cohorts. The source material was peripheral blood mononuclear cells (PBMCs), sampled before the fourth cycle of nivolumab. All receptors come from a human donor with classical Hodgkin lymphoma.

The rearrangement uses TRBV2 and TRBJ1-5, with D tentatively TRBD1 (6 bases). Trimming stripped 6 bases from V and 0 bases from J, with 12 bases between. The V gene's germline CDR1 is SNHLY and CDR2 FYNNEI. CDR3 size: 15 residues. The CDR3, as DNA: TGTGCCAGCAGCATCACAGGGATTAGCAATCAGCCCCAGCATTTT. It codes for CASSITGISNQPQHF.

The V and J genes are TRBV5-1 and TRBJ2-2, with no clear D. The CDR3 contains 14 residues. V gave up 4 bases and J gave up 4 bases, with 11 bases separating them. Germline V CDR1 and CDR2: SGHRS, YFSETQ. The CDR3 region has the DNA TGCGCCAGCAGCCGCACCGACTCCACCGGGGAGCTGTTTTTT. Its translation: CASSRTDSTGELFF.

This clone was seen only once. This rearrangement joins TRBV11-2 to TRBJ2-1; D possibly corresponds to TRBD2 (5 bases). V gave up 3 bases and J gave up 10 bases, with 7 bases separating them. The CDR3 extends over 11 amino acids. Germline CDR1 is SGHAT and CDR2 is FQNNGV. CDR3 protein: CASSLAGEQFF. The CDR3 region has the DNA TGTGCCAGCAGCTTGGCGGGCGAGCAGTTCTTC. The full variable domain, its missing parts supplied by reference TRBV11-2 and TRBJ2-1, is EAGVAQSPRYKIIEKRQSVAFWCNPISGHATLYWYQQILGQGPKLLIQFQNNGVVDDSQLPKDRFSAERLKGVDSTLKIQPAKLEDSAVYLCASSLAGEQFFGPGTRLTVL.

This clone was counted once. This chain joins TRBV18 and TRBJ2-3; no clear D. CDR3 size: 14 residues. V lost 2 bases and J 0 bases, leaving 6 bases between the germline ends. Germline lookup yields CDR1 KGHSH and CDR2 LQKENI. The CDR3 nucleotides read TGTGCCAGCTCACCAGAACAGAGCACAGATACGCAGTATTTT. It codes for CASSPEQSTDTQYF.

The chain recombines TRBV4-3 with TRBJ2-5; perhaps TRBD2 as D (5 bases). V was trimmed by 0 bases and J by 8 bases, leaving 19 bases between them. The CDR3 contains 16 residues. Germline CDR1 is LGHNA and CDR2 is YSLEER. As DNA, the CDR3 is TGCGCCAGCAGCCAAGATTTTTCGGGGATAGCGAACACCCAGTACTTC. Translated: CASSQDFSGIANTQYF.

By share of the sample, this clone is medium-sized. The DNA for the CDR3 is TGTGCCATCAGTTTTACCACGACAGGGGGAAATTCACCCCTCCACTTT. This encodes CAISFTTTGGNSPLHF. The rearrangement uses TRBV10-3 and TRBJ1-6; TRBD1 matches 9 bases. V trimming: 5 bases; J trimming: 7 bases; junction bases outside the gene matches: 9. From germline, CDR1 is ENHRY and CDR2 SYGVKD. This CDR3 is 16 amino acids long.

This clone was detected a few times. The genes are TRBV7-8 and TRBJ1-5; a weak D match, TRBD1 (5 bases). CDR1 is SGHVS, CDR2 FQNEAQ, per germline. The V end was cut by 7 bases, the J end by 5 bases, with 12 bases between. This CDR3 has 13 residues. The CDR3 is CASNVQAHQPQHF. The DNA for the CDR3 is TGTGCCAGCAATGTACAGGCCCATCAGCCCCAGCATTTT.

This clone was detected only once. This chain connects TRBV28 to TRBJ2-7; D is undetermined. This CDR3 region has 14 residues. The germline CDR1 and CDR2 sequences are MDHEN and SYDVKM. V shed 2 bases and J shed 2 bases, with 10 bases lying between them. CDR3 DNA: TGTGCCAGCAGTTTACGGACCGGTGCCTACGAGCAGTACTTC. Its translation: CASSLRTGAYEQYF.

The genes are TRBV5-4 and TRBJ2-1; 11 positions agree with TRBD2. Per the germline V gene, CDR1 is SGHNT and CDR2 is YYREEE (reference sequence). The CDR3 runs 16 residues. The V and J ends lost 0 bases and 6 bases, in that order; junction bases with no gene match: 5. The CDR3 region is CASSLVLLAGANEQFF. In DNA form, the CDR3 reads TGTGCCAGCAGCTTGGTACTACTAGCGGGGGCCAATGAGCAGTTCTTC.